This T cell receptor (beta chain) emerged from a study of T-cell reconstitution after alpha-beta-depleted transplantation in children. For TCRbeta, the library was prepared with unique molecular identifiers. TCRdb processed the PCR reads anew with MiXCR; each CDR3 protein has one entry. The sample has some 840,000 distinct CDR3 sequences; approximately 15% are singletons. Comment on this clonotype: The antigen remains unidentified.

Study-wide results and limits: Surviving recipient T cells and thymic progenitors accounted for the high day-60 TCRbeta diversity observed in some patients. Reportedly, alpha-beta T cells present about two months post-transplant originated from several hundred expanded clones of graft origin. Counts and diversity of T cells one year after transplant came mostly from newly produced T cells.

Germline V gene data show CDR1 as SGDLS and CDR2 as YYNGEE. The CDR3 runs 18 residues. Trimming cost V 0 bases and J 5 bases; bases outside gene matches: 13. This TCR came from a male patient younger than 18 who had a stem cell transplant for acute lymphoblastic leukemia, so the T cells may come from the graft donor. The sequencing used PBMCs, mostly from graft donor cells, collected 360 days after TCRalphabeta/CD19-depleted stem cell transplant. The rearrangement uses TRBV9 and TRBJ1-5; 8 bases fit TRBD1. DNA for the CDR3: TGTGCCAGCAGCGTAGTTGGGGGAGGGACAGGATTTGATCAGCCCCAGCATTTT. This translates into CASSVVGGGTGFDQPQHF.